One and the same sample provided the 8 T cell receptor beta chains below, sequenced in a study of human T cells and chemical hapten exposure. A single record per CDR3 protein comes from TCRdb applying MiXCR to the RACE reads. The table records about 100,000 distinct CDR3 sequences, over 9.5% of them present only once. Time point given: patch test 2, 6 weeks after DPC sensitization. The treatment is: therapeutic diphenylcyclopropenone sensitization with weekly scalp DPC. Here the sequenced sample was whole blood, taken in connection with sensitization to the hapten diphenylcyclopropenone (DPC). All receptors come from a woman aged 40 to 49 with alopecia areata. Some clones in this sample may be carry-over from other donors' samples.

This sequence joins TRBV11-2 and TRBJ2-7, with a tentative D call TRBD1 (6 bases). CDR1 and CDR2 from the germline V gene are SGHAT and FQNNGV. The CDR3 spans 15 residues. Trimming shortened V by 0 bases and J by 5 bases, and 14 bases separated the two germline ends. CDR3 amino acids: CASSLESSRDNEQYF. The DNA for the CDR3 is TGTGCCAGCAGCTTAGAATCGTCCAGGGACAACGAGCAGTACTTC.

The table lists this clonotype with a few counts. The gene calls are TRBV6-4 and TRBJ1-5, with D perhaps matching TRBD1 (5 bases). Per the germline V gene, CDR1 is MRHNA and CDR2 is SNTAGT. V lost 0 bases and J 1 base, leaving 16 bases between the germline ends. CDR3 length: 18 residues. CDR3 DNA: TGTGCCAGCAGTGACTCGAGAGGAGGGGAAGAGAGCAATCAGCCCCAGCATTTT. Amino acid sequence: CASSDSRGGEESNQPQHF.

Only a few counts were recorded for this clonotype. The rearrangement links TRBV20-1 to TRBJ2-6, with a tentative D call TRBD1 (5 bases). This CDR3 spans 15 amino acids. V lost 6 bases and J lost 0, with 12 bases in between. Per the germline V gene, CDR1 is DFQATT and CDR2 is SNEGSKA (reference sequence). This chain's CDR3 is CSAQNRGSGANVLTF. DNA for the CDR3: TGCAGTGCCCAGAATAGGGGCTCTGGGGCCAACGTCCTGACTTTC.

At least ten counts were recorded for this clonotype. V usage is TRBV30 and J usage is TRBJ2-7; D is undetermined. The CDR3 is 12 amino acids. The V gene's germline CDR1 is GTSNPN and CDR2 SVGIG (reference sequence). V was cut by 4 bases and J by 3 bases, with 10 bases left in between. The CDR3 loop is CAWKDNGYEQYF. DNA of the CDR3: TGTGCCTGGAAAGACAACGGCTACGAGCAGTACTTC.

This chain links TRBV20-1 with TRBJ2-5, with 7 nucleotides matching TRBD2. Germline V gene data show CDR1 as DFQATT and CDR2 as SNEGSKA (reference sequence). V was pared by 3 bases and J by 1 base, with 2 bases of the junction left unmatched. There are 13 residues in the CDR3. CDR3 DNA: TGCAGTGCTAGCCGGGGGGTCCAAGAGACCCAGTACTTC. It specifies CSASRGVQETQYF.

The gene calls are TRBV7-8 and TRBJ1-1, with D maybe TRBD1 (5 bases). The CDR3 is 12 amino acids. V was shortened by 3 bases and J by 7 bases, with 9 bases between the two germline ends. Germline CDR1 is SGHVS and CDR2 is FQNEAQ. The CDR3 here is CASSFTGGEAFF. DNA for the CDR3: TGTGCCAGCAGCTTTACTGGGGGTGAAGCTTTCTTT.

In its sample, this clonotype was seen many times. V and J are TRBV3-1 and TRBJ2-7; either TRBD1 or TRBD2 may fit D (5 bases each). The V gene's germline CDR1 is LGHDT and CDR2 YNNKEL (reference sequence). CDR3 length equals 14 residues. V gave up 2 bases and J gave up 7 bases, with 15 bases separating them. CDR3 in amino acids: CASSQLDGAGEQYF. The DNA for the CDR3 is TGTGCCAGCAGCCAACTGGACGGGGCAGGGGAGCAGTACTTC.

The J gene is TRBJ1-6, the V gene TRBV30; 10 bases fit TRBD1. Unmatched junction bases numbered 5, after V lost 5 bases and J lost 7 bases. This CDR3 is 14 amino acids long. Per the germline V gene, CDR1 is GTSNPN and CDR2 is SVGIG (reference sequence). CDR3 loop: CAWLRDRGNSPLHF. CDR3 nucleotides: TGTGCCTGGCTCCGGGACAGGGGAAATTCACCCCTCCACTTT.